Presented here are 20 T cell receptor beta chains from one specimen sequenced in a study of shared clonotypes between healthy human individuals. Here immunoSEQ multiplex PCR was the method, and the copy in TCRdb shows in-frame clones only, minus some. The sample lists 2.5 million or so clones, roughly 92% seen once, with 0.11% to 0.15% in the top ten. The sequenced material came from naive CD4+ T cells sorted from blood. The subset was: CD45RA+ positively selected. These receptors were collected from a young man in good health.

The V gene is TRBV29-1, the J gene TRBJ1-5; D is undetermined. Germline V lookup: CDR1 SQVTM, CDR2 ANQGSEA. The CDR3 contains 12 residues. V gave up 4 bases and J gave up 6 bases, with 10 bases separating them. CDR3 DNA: TGCAGCGTTGGAGGGTTGGGTCAGCCCCAGCATTTT. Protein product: CSVGGLGQPQHF.

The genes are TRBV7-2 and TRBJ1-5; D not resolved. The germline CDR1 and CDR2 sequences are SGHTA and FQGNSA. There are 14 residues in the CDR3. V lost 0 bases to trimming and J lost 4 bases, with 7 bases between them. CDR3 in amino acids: CASSLAVVNQPQHF. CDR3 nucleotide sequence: TGTGCCAGCAGCTTAGCGGTGGTGAATCAGCCCCAGCATTTT.

CDR3 in amino acids: CASSWTGDTEAFF. CDR3 coding DNA: TGTGCCAGCTCCTGGACAGGAGACACTGAAGCTTTCTTT. The chain carries TRBV2 and TRBJ1-1, with TRBD1 matching over 7 bases. Trimming at V came to 8 bases and at J to 3 bases, leaving 6 bases not matched to a gene. The CDR3 runs 13 residues. Germline CDR1 SNHLY, CDR2 FYNNEI.

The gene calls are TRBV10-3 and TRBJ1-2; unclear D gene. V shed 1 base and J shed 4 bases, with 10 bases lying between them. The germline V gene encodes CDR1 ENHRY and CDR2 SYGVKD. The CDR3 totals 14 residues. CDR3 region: CAISELTVLYGYTF. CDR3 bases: TGTGCCATCAGTGAGTTAACAGTCCTCTATGGCTACACCTTC.

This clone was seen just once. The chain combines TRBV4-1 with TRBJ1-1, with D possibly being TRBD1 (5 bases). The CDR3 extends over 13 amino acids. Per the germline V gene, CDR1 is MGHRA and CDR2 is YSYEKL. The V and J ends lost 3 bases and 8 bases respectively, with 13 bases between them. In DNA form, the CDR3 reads TGCGCCAGCAGCCAGCCAGGGCAGATAGAAGCTTTCTTT. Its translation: CASSQPGQIEAFF.

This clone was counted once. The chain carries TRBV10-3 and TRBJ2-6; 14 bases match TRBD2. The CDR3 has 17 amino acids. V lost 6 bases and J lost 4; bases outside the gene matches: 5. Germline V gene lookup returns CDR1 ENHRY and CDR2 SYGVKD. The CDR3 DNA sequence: TGTGCCATCAGCGGACTAGCGGGGGGTTCAGGGGCCAACGTCCTGACTTTC. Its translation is CAISGLAGGSGANVLTF.

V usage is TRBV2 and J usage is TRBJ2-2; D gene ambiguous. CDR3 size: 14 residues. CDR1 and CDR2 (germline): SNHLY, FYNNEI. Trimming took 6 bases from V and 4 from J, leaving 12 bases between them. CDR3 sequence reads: CASSLLGGTGELFF. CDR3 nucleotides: TGTGCCAGCAGCTTACTCGGCGGCACCGGGGAGCTGTTTTTT. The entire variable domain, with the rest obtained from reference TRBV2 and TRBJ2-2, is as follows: EPEVTQTPSHQVTQMGQEVILRCVPISNHLYFYWYRQILGQKVEFLVSFYNNEISEKSEIFDDQFSVERPDGSNFTLKIRSTKLEDSAMYFCASSLLGGTGELFFGEGSRLTVL.

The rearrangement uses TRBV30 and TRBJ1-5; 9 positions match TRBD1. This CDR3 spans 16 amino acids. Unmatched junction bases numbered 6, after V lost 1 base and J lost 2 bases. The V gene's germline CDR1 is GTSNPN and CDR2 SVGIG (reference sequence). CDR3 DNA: TGTGCCTGGAGTGCCCTAAGGACAGGGGGCAATCAGCCCCAGCATTTT. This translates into CAWSALRTGGNQPQHF. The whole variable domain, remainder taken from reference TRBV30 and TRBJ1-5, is SQTIHQWPATLVQPVGSPLSLECTVEGTSNPNLYWYRQAAGRGLQLLFYSVGIGQISSEVPQNLSASRPQDRQFILSSKKLLLSDSGFYLCAWSALRTGGNQPQHFGDGTRLSIL.

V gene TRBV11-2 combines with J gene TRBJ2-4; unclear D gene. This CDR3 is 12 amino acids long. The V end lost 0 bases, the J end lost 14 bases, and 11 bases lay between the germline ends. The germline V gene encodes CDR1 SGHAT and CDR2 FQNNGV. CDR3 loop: CASSLDRLQEYF. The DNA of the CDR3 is TGTGCCAGCAGCTTAGATCGCCTGCAGGAGTACTTC.

The CDR3 loop reads CASSPSGNEQFF. The CDR3, as DNA: TGTGCCAGCAGCCCCTCGGGGAATGAGCAGTTCTTC. The genes are TRBV5-4 and TRBJ2-1; perhaps TRBD2 as D (5 bases). Trimming removed 4 bases from V and 7 bases from J, with 9 bases in between. The CDR3 has 12 residues. Germline CDR1 SGHNT, CDR2 YYREEE (reference sequence).

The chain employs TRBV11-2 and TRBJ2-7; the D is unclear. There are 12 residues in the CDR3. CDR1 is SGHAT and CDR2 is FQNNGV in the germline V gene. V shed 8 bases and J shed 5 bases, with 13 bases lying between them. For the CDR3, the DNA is TGTGCCAGCCGGACCATCGGCCACGAGCAGTACTTC. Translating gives CASRTIGHEQYF.

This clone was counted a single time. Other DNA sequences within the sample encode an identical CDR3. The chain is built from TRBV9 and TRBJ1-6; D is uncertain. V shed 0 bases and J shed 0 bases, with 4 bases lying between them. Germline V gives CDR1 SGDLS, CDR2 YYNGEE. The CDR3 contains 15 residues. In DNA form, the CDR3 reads TGTGCCAGCAGCGTAGGTAGCTCCTATAATTCACCCCTCCACTTT. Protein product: CASSVGSSYNSPLHF.

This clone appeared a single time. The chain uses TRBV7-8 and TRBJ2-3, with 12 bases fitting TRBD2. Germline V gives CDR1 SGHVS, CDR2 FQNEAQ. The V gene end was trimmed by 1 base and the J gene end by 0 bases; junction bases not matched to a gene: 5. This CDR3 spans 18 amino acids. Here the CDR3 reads CASSLVGLAGLSTDTQYF. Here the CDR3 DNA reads TGTGCCAGCAGCTTAGTAGGACTAGCGGGACTTAGCACAGATACGCAGTATTTT.

The CDR3 spells CASSSGRSFTEAFF. The CDR3 coding sequence is TGTGCCAGCAGCTCGGGTCGATCTTTCACTGAAGCTTTCTTT. The V and J genes are TRBV7-8 and TRBJ1-1; D is unresolved. This CDR3 spans 14 amino acids. CDR1 is SGHVS, CDR2 FQNEAQ, per germline. V lost 4 bases and J 4 bases, leaving 13 bases between the germline ends.

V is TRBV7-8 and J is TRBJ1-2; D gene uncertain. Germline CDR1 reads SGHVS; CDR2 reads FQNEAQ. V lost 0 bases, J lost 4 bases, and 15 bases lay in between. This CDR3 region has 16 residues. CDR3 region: CASSLANAAVRYGYTF. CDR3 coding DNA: TGTGCCAGCAGCTTAGCTAACGCAGCGGTTCGCTATGGCTACACCTTC. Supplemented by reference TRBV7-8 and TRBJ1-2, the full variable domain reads GAGVSQSPRYKVAKRGQDVALRCDPISGHVSLFWYQQALGQGPEFLTYFQNEAQLDKSGLPSDRFFAERPEGSVSTLKIQRTQQEDSAVYLCASSLANAAVRYGYTFGSGTRLTVV.

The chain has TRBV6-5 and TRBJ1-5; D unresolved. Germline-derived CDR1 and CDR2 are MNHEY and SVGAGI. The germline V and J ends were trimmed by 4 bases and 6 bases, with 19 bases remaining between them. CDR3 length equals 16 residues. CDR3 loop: CASSSLTRGFIQPQHF. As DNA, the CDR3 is TGTGCCAGCAGTTCACTTACGCGGGGATTTATTCAGCCCCAGCATTTT.

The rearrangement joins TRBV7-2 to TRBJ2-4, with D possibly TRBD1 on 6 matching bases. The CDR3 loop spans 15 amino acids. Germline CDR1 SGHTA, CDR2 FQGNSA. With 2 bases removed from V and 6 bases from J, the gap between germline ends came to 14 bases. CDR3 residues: CASSLQGHLGNIQYF. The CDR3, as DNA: TGTGCCAGCAGCTTACAGGGGCACCTAGGAAACATTCAGTACTTC.

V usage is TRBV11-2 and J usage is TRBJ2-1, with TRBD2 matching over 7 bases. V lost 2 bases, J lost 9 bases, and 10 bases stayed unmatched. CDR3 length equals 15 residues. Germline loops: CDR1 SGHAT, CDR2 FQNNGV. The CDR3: CASSLLAVPSAEQFF. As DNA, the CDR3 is TGTGCCAGCAGCTTACTAGCGGTACCGTCCGCTGAGCAGTTCTTC.

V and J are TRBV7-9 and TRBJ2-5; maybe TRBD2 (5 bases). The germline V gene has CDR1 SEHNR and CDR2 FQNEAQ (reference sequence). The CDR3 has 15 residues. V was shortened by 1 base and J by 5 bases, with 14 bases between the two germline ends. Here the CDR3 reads CASSLELRVGETQYF. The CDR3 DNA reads TGTGCCAGCAGCTTAGAGTTGAGGGTAGGGGAGACCCAGTACTTC.

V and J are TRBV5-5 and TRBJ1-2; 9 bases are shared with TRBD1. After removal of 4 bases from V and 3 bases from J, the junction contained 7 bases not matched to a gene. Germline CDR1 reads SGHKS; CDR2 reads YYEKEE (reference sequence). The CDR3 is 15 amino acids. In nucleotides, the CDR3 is TGTGCCAGCAGCACGGAGGGGACAGGGCACTATGGCTACACCTTC. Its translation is CASSTEGTGHYGYTF.